This T cell receptor (beta chain) emerged from a study of beta chain features in type 1 diabetes. Findings and limits, study-wide: Cells with high TCR expression could be over-represented when cDNA is sequenced. Type 1 diabetes patients had TCRB CDR3s that were shorter (moderately but significantly so) in all four CD4+ subsets.

The isolated RNA, all of it, was reverse transcribed, so expressed TCRB transcripts were what got sequenced. Clones were read by immunoSEQ multiplex PCR, and TCRdb kept only the in-frame ones, dropping some. The profile shows 500,000 to 850,000 clones, more than 13% of them singletons. There was one heparinised blood draw per donor, averaging around 100 mL. Researchers reported sorting CD4+ naive, central memory, regulatory and stem cell-like memory cells via CD45RO/CCR7/CD25/CD127/CD95/CD27. Sorted populations all had greater than 95% purity. This clone occurred a few times. The antigen is undetermined. Input material: naive CD4+ T cells from blood. The receptor comes from a man in his late teens or twenties with type 1 diabetes.

CDR3 amino acids: CASSGSGTSYGYTF. Written as DNA, the CDR3 is TGTGCCAGCAGCGGCTCCGGGACCTCCTACGGCTACACCTTC. The rearrangement uses TRBV9 and TRBJ1-2; D might be TRBD1 (5 bases). The CDR3 covers 14 residues. Germline V gene lookup returns CDR1 SGDLS and CDR2 YYNGEE. The V end was cut by 3 bases, the J end by 8 bases, with 17 bases between.